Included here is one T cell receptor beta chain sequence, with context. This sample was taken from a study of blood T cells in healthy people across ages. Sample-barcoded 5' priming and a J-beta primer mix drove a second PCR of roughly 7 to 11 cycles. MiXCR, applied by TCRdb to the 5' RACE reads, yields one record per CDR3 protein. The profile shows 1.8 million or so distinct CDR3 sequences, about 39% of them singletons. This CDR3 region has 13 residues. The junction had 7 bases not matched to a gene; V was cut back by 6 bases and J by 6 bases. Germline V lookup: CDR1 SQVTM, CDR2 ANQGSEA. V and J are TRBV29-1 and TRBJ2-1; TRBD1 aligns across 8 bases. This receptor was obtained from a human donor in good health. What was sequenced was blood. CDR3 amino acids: CSVKETGANEQFF. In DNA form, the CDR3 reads TGCAGCGTAAAAGAGACAGGGGCCAATGAGCAGTTCTTC.